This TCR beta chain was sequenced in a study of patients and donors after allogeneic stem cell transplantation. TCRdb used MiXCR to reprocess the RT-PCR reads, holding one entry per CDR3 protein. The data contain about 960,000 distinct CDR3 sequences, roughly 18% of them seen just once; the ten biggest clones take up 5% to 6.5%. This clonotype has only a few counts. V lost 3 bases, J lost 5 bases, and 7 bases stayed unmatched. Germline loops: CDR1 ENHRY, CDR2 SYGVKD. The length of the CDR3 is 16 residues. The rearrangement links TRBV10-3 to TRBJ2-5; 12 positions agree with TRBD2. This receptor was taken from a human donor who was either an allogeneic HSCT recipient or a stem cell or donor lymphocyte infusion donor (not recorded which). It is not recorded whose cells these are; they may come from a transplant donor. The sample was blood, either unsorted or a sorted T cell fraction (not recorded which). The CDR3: CAISDLAGGPGETQYF. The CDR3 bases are TGTGCCATCAGTGATCTAGCGGGGGGGCCAGGGGAGACCCAGTACTTC.